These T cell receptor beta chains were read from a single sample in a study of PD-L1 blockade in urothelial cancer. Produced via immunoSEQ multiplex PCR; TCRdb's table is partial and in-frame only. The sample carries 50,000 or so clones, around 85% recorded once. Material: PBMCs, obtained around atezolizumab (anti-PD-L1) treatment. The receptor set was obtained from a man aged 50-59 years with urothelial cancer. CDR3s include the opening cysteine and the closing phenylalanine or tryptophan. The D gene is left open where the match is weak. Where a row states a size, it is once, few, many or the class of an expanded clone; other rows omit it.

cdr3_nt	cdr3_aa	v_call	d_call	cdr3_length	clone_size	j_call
TGTGCCAGCAGCTCAACAGGGGGCATGACTGAAGCTTTCTTT	CASSSTGGMTEAFF	TRBV7-3	TRBD1	14	-	TRBJ1-1
TGTGCCAGCAGCCCTGGACAGCCCTATGGCTACACCTTC	CASSPGQPYGYTF	TRBV5-6	-	13	-	TRBJ1-2
TGCGCCAGCAGCCAAACGACAGGGTCGGGCCAGCATTTT	CASSQTTGSGQHF	TRBV4-1	TRBD1	13	-	TRBJ1-5
TGCGCCAGCAGCCTACAGGGACTAGCGGGAGGAACCTTAAGCGAGCAGTACTTC	CASSLQGLAGGTLSEQYF	TRBV5-1	TRBD2	18	-	TRBJ2-7
TGCGCCAGCAGTGAGTCGAGTTCCGTCGGGGGTTTCCTTGACACTGAAGCTTTCTTT	CASSESSSVGGFLDTEAFF	TRBV10-1	-	19	-	TRBJ1-1
TGTGCCAGCAGCCAATCAGGGACTAGCGGAGGAGAGACCCAGTACTTC	CASSQSGTSGGETQYF	TRBV4-2	TRBD2	16	-	TRBJ2-5
TGTGCCAGCAGTTATTCGGGAGCCTACGAGCAGTACTTC	CASSYSGAYEQYF	TRBV6-5	-	13	-	TRBJ2-7
TGTGCCAGCAGCTCCGGGGGAGGATTCCAAGAGACCCAGTACTTC	CASSSGGGFQETQYF	TRBV7-3	-	15	-	TRBJ2-5
TGTGCCAGCAGCTTCCGAAGGGCTAGCGGGATGAACAATGAGCAGTTCTTC	CASSFRRASGMNNEQFF	TRBV5-4	TRBD2	17	-	TRBJ2-1
TGTGCCAGCAGTTTGCCGGGACAGGGTGGATCTGGCTACACCTTC	CASSLPGQGGSGYTF	TRBV6-5	TRBD1	15	-	TRBJ1-2
TGTGCCAGGGCAAGGGCAGGGGAGAGCACAGATACGCAGTATTTT	CARARAGESTDTQYF	TRBV7-9	-	15	-	TRBJ2-3
TGTGCCAGCAGCCAACCGGGAGGGCCTGACGAGCAGTACTTC	CASSQPGGPDEQYF	TRBV14	TRBD2	14	once	TRBJ2-7
TGTGCCAGCAGCCGGCCGGGGGGGCTTCCAGATACGCAGTATTTT	CASSRPGGLPDTQYF	TRBV11-1	TRBD2	15	-	TRBJ2-3
TGTGCCAGCAGCGAATACAGGGGGCTAGTCACCGGGGAGCTGTTTTTT	CASSEYRGLVTGELFF	TRBV9	TRBD1	16	-	TRBJ2-2
TGTGCCAGTAGTTCCAGGACTATGGTCCTACCCTATGGCTACACCTTC	CASSSRTMVLPYGYTF	TRBV19	-	16	-	TRBJ1-2
TGTGCCAGCAGTTACGGCGGGGAGGGGTACGAGCAGTACTTC	CASSYGGEGYEQYF	TRBV6-5	TRBD2	14	-	TRBJ2-7
TGCAGCGTTGGCGACGCAGGGGTGAATGAAAAACTGTTTTTT	CSVGDAGVNEKLFF	TRBV29-1	-	14	once	TRBJ1-4
TGTGCCAGCAGTCTTGGTAGCCGGAATGAGCAGTTCTTC	CASSLGSRNEQFF	TRBV5-5	-	13	-	TRBJ2-1
TGTGCCAGCAGTTACTCGAACGGGAGGGCCGGGGAGCTGTTTTTT	CASSYSNGRAGELFF	TRBV6-5	TRBD2	15	-	TRBJ2-2
TGTGCCAGTAGTATAGGCGCCCGGGAGCAGTTCTTC	CASSIGAREQFF	TRBV19	-	12	once	TRBJ2-1
TGCGCCAGCAGTGAGACAGGGAAAGGGACCCAGTACTTC	CASSETGKGTQYF	TRBV10-1	-	13	-	TRBJ2-5
TGTGCCAGCAGCTCGCGCGCCGGGACAGCTTTATCTGGGGCCAACGTCCTGACTTTC	CASSSRAGTALSGANVLTF	TRBV7-9	TRBD1	19	few	TRBJ2-6
TGCGCCAGCAGCCAACTGGCCAGAAGAAATCAGCCCCAGCATTTT	CASSQLARRNQPQHF	TRBV4-1	-	15	-	TRBJ1-5
TGCGCCAGCAGCAACATACAGGGGAAGAGGTTGTACAATGAGCAGTTCTTC	CASSNIQGKRLYNEQFF	TRBV4-1	TRBD1	17	few	TRBJ2-1
TGTGCCATCAGTGAGCCCCCTCAAGAGACCCAGTACTTC	CAISEPPQETQYF	TRBV10-3	-	13	-	TRBJ2-5
TGTGCCAGCAGCTCTCAGGGGGTTGAGCAGTACTTC	CASSSQGVEQYF	TRBV7-2	TRBD1	12	-	TRBJ2-7